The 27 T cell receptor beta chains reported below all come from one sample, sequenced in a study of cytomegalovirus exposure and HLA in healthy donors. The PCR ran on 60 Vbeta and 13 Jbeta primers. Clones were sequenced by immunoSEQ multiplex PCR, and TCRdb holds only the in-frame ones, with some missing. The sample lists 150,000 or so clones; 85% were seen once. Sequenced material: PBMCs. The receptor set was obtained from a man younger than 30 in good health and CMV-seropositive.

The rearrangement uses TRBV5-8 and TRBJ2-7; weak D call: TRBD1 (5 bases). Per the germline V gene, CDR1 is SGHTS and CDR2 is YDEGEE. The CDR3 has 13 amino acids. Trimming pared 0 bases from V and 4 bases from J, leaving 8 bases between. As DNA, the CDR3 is TGTGCCAGCAGCTTGGGGGGCAGGTACGAGCAGTACTTC. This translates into CASSLGGRYEQYF.

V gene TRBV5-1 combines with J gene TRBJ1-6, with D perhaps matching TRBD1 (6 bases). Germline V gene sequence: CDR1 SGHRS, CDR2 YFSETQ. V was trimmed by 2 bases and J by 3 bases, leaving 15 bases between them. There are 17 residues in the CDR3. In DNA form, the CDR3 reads TGCGCCAGCAGCTTCCAGGGGCTCGGGGACTATAATTCACCCCTCCACTTT. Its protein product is CASSFQGLGDYNSPLHF.

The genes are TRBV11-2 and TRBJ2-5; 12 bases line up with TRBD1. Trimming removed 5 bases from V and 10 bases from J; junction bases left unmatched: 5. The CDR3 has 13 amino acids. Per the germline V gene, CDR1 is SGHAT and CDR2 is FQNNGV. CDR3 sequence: CASSGGTGGSQYF. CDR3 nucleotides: TGTGCCAGCAGCGGAGGGACAGGGGGCAGCCAGTACTTC. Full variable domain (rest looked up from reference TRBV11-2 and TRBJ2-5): EAGVAQSPRYKIIEKRQSVAFWCNPISGHATLYWYQQILGQGPKLLIQFQNNGVVDDSQLPKDRFSAERLKGVDSTLKIQPAKLEDSAVYLCASSGGTGGSQYFGPGTRLLVL.

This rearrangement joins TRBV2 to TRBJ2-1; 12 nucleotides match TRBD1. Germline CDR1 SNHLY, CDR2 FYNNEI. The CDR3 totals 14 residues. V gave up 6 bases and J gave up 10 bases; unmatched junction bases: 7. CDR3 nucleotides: TGTGCCAGCAGCTTAGAGGGGACAGGGGGCGAGCAGTTCTTC. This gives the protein CASSLEGTGGEQFF.

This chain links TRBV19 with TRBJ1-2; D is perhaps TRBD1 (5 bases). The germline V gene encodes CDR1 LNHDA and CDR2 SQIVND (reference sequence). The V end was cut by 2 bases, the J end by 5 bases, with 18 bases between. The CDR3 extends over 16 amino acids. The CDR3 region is CASSIQQAWALYGYTF. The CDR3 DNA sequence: TGTGCCAGTAGTATACAACAGGCCTGGGCCTTGTATGGCTACACCTTC.

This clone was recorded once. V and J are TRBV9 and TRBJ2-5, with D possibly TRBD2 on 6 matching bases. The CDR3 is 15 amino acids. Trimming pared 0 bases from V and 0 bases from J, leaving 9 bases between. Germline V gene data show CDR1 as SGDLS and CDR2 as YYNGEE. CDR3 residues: CASSVAGVHQETQYF. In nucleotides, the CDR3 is TGTGCCAGCAGCGTAGCGGGGGTTCACCAAGAGACCCAGTACTTC.

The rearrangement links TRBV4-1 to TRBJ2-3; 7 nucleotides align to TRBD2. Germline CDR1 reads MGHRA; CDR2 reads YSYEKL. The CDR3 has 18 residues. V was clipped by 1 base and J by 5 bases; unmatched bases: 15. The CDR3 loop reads CASSQGFFERGKVDTQYF. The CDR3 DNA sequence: TGCGCCAGCAGCCAAGGGTTTTTTGAGCGGGGAAAGGTAGATACGCAGTATTTT.

The CDR3: CSVVGTESQETQYF. The CDR3 DNA reads TGCAGCGTCGTAGGGACAGAGAGTCAAGAGACCCAGTACTTC. The chain couples TRBV29-1 to TRBJ2-5; 7 bases are a match to TRBD1. V dropped 6 bases and J dropped 2; count of bases not matched to a gene: 9. The CDR3 has 14 amino acids. The V gene's germline CDR1 is SQVTM and CDR2 ANQGSEA.

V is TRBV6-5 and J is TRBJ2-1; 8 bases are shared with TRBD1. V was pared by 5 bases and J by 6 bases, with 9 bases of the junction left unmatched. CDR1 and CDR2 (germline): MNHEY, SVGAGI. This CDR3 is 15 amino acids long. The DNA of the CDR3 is TGTGCCAGCAGTGGTCCAGGGGGCTGGGGCAATGAGCAGTTCTTC. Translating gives CASSGPGGWGNEQFF.

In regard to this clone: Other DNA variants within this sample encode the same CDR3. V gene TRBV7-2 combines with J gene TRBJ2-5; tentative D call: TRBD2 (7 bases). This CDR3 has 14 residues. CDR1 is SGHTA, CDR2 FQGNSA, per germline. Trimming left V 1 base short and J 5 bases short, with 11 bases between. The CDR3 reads CASSLGGGGETQYF. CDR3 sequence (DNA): TGTGCCAGCAGCTTAGGGGGGGGCGGGGAGACCCAGTACTTC. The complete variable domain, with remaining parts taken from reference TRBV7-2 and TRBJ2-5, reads GAGVSQSPSNKVTEKGKDVELRCDPISGHTALYWYRQSLGQGLEFLIYFQGNSAPDKSGLPSDRFSAERTGGSVSTLTIQRTQQEDSAVYLCASSLGGGGETQYFGPGTRLLVL.

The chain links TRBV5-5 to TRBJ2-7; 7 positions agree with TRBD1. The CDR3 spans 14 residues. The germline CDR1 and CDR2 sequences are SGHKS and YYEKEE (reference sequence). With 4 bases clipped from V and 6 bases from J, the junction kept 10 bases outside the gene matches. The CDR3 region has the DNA TGTGCCAGCAGCGAAACGACAGGGTCGTCCGAGCAGTACTTC. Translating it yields CASSETTGSSEQYF.

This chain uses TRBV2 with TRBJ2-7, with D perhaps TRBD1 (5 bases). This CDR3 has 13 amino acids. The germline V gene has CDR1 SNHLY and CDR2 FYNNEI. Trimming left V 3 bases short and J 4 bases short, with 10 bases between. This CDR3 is CASSDPGRYEQYF. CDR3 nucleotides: TGTGCCAGCAGTGACCCAGGGCGATACGAGCAGTACTTC.

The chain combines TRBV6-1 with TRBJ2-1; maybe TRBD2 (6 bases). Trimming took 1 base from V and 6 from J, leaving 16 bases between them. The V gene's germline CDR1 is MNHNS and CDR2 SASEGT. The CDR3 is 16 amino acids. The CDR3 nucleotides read TGTGCCAGCAGTGAAGGGGACCGTCGGAGGGCCAATGAGCAGTTCTTC. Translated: CASSEGDRRRANEQFF.

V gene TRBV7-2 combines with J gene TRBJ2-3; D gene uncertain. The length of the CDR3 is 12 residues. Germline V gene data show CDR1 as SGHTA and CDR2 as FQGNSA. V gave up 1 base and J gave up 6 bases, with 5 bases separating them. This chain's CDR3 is CASSLVRDTQYF. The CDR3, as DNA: TGTGCCAGCAGCTTAGTTCGGGATACGCAGTATTTT.

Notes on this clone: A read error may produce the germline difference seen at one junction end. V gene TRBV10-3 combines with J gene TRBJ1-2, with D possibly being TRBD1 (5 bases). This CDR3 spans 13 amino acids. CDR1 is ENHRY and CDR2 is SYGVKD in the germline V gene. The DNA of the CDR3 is TGTGCCATCAGTGAGGGGGCCCGGTCAGGGTCCCTCTTC. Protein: CAISEGARSGSLF.

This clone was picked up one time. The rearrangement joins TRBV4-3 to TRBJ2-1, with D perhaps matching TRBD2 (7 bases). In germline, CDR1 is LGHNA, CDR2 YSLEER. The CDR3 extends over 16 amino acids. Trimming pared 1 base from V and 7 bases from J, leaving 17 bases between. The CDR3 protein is CASSQVGWGGRNEQFF. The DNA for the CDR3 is TGCGCCAGCAGCCAAGTCGGGTGGGGGGGCCGTAATGAGCAGTTCTTC.

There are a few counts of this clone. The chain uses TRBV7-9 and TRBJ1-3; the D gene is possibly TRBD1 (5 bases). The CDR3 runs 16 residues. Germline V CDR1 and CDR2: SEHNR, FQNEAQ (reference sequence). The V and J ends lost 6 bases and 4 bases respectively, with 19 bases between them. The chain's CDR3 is CASSPIGSRAGNTIYF. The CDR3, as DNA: TGTGCCAGCAGTCCCATCGGTAGCAGGGCGGGAAACACCATATATTTT.

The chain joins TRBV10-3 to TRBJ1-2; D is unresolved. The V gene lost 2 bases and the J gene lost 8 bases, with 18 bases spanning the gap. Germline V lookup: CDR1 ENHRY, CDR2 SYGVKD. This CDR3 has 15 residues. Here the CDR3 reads CAISEGRAGIYGYTF. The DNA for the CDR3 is TGTGCCATCAGTGAGGGACGCGCGGGGATATACGGCTACACCTTC.

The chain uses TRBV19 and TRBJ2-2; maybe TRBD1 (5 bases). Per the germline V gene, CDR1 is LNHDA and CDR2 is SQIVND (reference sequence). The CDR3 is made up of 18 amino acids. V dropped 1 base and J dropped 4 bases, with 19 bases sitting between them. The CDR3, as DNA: TGTGCCAGTAGTATAGCGGCCGCCGGGCAGGGTGGCACCGGGGAGCTGTTTTTT. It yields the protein CASSIAAAGQGGTGELFF.

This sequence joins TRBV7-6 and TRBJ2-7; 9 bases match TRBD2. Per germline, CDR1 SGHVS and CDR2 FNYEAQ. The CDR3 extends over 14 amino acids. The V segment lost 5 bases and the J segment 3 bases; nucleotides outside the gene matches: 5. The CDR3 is CASSHGLAYYEQYF. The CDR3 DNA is TGTGCCAGCAGCCACGGACTAGCGTACTACGAGCAGTACTTC.

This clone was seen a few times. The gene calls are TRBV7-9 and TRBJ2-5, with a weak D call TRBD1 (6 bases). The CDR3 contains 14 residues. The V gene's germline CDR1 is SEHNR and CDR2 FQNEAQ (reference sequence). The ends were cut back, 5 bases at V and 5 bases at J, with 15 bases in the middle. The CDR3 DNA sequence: TGTGCCAGCAGCATTGACAGGAGGTTCGAGACCCAGTACTTC. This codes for CASSIDRRFETQYF. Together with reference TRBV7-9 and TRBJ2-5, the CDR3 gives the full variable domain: DTGVSQNPRHKITKRGQNVTFRCDPISEHNRLYWYRQTLGQGPEFLTYFQNEAQLEKSRLLSDRFSAERPKGSFSTLEIQRTEQGDSAMYLCASSIDRRFETQYFGPGTRLLVL.

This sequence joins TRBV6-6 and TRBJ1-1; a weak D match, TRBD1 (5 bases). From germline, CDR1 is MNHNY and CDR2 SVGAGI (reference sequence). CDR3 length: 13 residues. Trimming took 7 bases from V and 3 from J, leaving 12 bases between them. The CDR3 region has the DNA TGTGCCAGCACCAAGACAGATTACACTGAAGCTTTCTTT. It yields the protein CASTKTDYTEAFF.

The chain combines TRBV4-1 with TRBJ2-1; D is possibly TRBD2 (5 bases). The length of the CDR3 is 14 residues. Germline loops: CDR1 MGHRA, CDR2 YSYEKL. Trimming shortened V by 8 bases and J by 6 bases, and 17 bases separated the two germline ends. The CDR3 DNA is TGCGCCAGCGCCTTGAGGGATACGACCAATGAGCAGTTCTTC. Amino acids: CASALRDTTNEQFF.

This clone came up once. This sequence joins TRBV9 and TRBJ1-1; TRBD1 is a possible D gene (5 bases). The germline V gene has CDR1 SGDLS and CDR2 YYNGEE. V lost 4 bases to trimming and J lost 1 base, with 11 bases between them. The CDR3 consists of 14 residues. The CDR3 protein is CASSSLTGNTEAFF. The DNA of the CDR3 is TGTGCCAGCAGCTCTCTTACAGGGAACACTGAAGCTTTCTTT.

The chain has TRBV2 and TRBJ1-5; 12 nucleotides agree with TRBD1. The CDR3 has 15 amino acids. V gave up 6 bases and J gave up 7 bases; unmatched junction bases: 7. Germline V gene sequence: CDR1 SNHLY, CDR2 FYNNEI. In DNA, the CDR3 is TGTGCCAGCAGCGGTCCGGGACAGGGGGCACAGCCCCAGCATTTT. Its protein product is CASSGPGQGAQPQHF.

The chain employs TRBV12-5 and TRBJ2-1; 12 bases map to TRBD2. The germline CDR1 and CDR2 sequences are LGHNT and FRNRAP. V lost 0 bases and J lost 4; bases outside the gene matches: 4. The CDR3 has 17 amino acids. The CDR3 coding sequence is TGTGCTAGTGGTTTGGTAGTAGGACTAGCGGGGTACAATGAGCAGTTCTTC. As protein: CASGLVVGLAGYNEQFF.

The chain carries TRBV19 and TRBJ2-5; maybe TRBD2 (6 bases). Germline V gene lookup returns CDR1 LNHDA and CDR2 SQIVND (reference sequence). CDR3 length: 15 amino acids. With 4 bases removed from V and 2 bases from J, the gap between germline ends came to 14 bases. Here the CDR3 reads CASSKSGTQQETQYF. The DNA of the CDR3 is TGTGCCAGTAGTAAGTCTGGGACTCAACAAGAGACCCAGTACTTC.